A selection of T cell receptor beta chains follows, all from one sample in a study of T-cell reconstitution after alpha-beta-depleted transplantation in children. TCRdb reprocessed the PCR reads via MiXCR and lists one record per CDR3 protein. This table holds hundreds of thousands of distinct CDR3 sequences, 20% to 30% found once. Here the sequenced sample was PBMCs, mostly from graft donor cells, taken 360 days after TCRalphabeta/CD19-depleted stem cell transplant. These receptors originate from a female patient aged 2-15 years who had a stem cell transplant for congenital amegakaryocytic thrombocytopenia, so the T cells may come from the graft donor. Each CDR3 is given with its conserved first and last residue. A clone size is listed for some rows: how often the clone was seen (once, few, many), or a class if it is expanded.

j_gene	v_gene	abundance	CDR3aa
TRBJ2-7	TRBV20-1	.	CSARAPMYYEQYF
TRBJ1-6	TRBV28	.	CASSSDRGNSPLHF
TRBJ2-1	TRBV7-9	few	CASSPGLTLLYNEQFF
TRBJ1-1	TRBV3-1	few	CASSQAGVGTEAFF
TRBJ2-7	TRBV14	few	CASSQARSSYEQYF
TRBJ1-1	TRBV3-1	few	CASSPTDRGTEAFF
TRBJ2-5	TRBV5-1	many	CASSTRDIKETQYF
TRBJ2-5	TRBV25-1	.	CASSALAFGRETQYF
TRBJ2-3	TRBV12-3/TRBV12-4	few	CASSLTGPKDTQYF
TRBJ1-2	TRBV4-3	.	CASSQVSDSNYGYTF